This record looks at one T cell receptor beta chain sequence and its context. Its binding antigen is unknown. No clone much larger than this one lies a single base away; base qualities are absent. This entry belongs to a study of blood T cell repertoires in COVID-19 (dated by TCRdb to the early 2020s). Some background on the complete study: The collaborator samples originated in the United States, Italy and Spain and spanned the acute and convalescent phases of COVID-19. The prospective study material was composed of cDNA or gDNA derived from T cells, B-cell-depleted T cells, or PBMCs. Subjects who had been exposed to COVID-19, were actively infected with it, or had recovered from it provided the deeply sampled blood TCRbeta repertoires that made up the dataset. The repertoires were made available in a free public database intended to serve as a resource for research on the immune response to SARS-CoV-2. Samples were obtained from the ongoing ImmuneRACE study (first 160 participants) and from 1,254 subjects provided by 6 global collaborators. The sample metadata nearly always contained a de-identified subject ID, COVID-19 status, age in years and sex. HLA class I and class II types, where available, came from metadata supplied by the sample provider rather than from assay-based typing. Broader findings and caveats from the paper: Clinical and demographic metadata were provided uncurated, with the amount varying by source and participant.

TCRbeta CDR3 regions were amplified from genomic DNA by means of the immunoSEQ Assay, a bias-controlled multiplex PCR. From the authors' description of their analysis: The number of nucleated cells in each sample was estimated from the amplification of reference gene primers within the assay. To quantify the absolute abundance of each unique TCRbeta CDR3 rearrangement, sequence reads were collapsed and filtered. For each sample, productive Simpson clonality was calculated as the square root of Simpson's diversity index over productive rearrangements. TCRdb obtained this table from immuneACCESS and retained in-frame rearrangements with V and J assigned. These tables miss some clones; where compared with another copy, unresolved V genes account for less than half of the shortfall, and the remainder is unexplained. V and J calls plus clone size are reproduced from that table; the DNA served to infer D and trimming. Across this sample there are about 350,000 clones, with 88% seen only once. The ten largest clones take up approximately 0.97% of the sample.

Enrolling through a virtual design, the prospective study's participants ranged in age from roughly 18 to 90 years and lived across 24 United States geographic areas. In the prospective study, participants were assigned to cohorts based on the clinical history participants reported in a screening survey and a study questionnaire. A participant counted as exposed if, within 2 weeks of entering the study, that participant had been in contact with someone who had a PCR-confirmed or clinician-diagnosed COVID-19 case. In the prospective study, mobile phlebotomists collected whole blood, serum and a nasopharyngeal or oropharyngeal swab from each participant. Additional blood draws and questionnaires over an approximately two-month period could optionally be provided by prospective study participants. Before DNA extraction, prospective study blood samples were shipped either frozen or at room temperature.

At the junction V is shortened by 6 bases and J by 5 bases; bases outside the gene matches: 7. Taken from cysteine to phenylalanine, the CDR3 has 14 residues. Solely the CDR3 DNA is kept, with 42 bases framed from the first base. CDR1 is given as LNHDA and CDR2 as SQIVND, both from the germline V gene (reference sequence). The TCR originated in a woman aged 25 to 39 who had been exposed to COVID-19. The sequencing sample was made of PBMCs or T cells enriched from blood (not recorded which). The sequence joins TRBV19 to TRBJ2-4; 7 central bases correspond to TRBD2. Here the CDR3 is given as CASSPTGGQNIQYF. The DNA reads as follows: TGTGCCAGTAGCCCTACGGGAGGCCAAAACATTCAGTACTTC.